The text below deals with one T cell receptor (beta chain). Its antigen is as yet unknown. A read error may be the cause here, since a much bigger clone is one base away. Axillary draining lymph nodes of breast cancer patients supplied the node samples. Germline V lookup: CDR1 KGHSH, CDR2 LQKENI. The CDR3 loop spans 13 amino acids. The sample originates from a study of breast tumors, draining lymph nodes, adjacent tissues. TCRdb redid the calling of the multiplex PCR reads with MiXCR, one entry per CDR3 protein. This sample yields about 140,000 distinct CDR3 sequences, of which over 25% are seen a single time; 2.3% belongs to the top ten. Study observations and caveats: Tumor repertoires ranked between lymph nodes and nontumor tissue in diversity, with V and J gene preferences. The lymph node origin of tumor T cells was framed as consistent with a hypothesis, not demonstrated. Compared with basal-like, luminal-like tumors shared significantly more repertoire with nontumor tissue.

Material for sequencing was axillary lymph node tissue. The source is a female donor with breast cancer. Some clones in this sample may be carry-over from other donors' samples. This sequence joins TRBV18 and TRBJ2-5, with D perhaps TRBD1 (5 bases). For the CDR3, the DNA is TGTGCCAGCTCATCGGACATACAAGAGACCCGGTACTTC. Its protein product is CASSSDIQETRYF.